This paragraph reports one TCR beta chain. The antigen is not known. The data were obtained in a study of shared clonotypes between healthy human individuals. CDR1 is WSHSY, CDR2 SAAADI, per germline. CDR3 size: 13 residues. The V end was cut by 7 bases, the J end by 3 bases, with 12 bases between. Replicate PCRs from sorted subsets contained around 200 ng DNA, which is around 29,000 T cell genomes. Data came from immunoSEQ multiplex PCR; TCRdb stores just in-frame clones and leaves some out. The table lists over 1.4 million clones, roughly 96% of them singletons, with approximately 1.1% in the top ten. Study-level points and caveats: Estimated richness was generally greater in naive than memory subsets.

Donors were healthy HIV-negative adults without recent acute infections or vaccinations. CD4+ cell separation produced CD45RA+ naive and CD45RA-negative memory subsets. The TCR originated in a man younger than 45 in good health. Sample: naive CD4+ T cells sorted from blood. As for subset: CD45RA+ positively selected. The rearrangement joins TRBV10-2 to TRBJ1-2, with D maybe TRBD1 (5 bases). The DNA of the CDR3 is TGCGCCAGCACTGTTGGACAAGACTATGGCTACACCTTC. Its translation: CASTVGQDYGYTF.